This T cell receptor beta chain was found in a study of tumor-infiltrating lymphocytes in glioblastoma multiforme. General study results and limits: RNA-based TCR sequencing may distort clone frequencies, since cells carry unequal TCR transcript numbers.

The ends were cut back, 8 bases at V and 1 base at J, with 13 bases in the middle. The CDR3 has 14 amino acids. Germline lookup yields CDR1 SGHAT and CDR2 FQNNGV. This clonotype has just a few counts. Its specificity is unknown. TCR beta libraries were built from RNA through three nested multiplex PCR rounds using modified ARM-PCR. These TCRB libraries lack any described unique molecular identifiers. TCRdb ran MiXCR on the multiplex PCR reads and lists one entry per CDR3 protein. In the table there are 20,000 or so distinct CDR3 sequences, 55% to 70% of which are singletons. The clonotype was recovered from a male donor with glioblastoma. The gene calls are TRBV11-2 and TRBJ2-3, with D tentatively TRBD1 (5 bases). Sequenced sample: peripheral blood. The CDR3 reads CASAYRLRTDTQYF. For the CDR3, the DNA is TGTGCCAGCGCGTACAGGCTGCGCACAGATACGCAGTATTTT.